Listed below are T cell receptor beta chains from one sample, sequenced in a study of T cell repertoires in cytomegalovirus infection. Each CDR3 protein is one row after TCRdb ran MiXCR on the reads. The table lists around 280,000 distinct CDR3 sequences, roughly 15% of them singletons. The specimen was PBMCs. Source of these receptors: a human donor in good health (CMV status not recorded). Some clones in this sample may be carry-over from other donors' samples. Each CDR3 is given with its conserved first and last residue. The D gene is left open where the match is weak. For some rows the clone size is stated as once, few or many, or as a class when expanded; others skip it.

D	V	size	J	DNA	CDR3
-	TRBV2	-	TRBJ1-2	TGTGCCAGCAGTGAGGGGCGAATCTCTTCCTATGGCTACACCTTC	CASSEGRISSYGYTF
-	TRBV29-1	-	TRBJ2-5	TGCAGCGGGGGACTGGCCCAAGAGACCCAGTACTTC	CSGGLAQETQYF
-	TRBV5-4	-	TRBJ2-3	TGTGCCAGCAGCTTGTCACGTGGACCCACAGATACGCAGTATTTT	CASSLSRGPTDTQYF
-	TRBV5-6	few	TRBJ2-7	TGTGCCAGCAGCTTGGACGCCGGGGACTACGAGCAGTACTTC	CASSLDAGDYEQYF
TRBD2	TRBV5-1	few	TRBJ2-2	TGCGCCAGCAGCTTACATATACCGGGAGGACACACCGGGGAGCTGTTTTTT	CASSLHIPGGHTGELFF
-	TRBV5-1	-	TRBJ1-6	TGCGCCAGCAGCTTCGGCAGGGGCTATAATTCACCCCTCCACTTT	CASSFGRGYNSPLHF
TRBD2	TRBV28	many	TRBJ2-1	TGTGCCAGCAGTTTCGTGGGACTAGCGGGAGGGCCAGCCTACAATGAGCAGTTCTTC	CASSFVGLAGGPAYNEQFF
-	TRBV18	few	TRBJ1-5	TGTGCCAGCTCACCGAATCGGGTCAATAGCAATCAGCCCCAGCATTTT	CASSPNRVNSNQPQHF
-	TRBV7-2	many	TRBJ1-1	TGTGCCAGCAGCCGCAAAAGGGACCTTGAAGCTTTCTTT	CASSRKRDLEAFF
-	TRBV15	many	TRBJ2-3	TGTGCCACCTTCGACTGGGGGGAGACAGATACGCAGTATTTT	CATFDWGETDTQYF